A single T cell receptor beta chain is shown here with its context. Its antigen is still unknown. One base away there is no much larger clone; base qualities are not given. TCRbeta CDR3 sequencing was performed on sorted unstimulated T cells and on proliferating T cells recovered from mixed lymphocyte reactions. Fresh whole blood from fewer than 12 HLA-typed healthy donors was used to isolate PBMCs. This record comes from a study of siplizumab effects on memory and regulatory T cells (dated by TCRdb to about 2019). About the full investigation: The effect of the anti-CD2 antibody siplizumab on alloreactive T-cell subsets was examined in allogeneic mixed lymphocyte reactions constructed from human PBMCs.

CDR1 and CDR2 are drawn from the germline V gene: SNHLY, FYNNEI. Unmatched junction bases come to 7, with V trimmed by 5 bases and J by 5 bases. Taken from cysteine to phenylalanine, the CDR3 has 14 residues. The only DNA kept is the CDR3, 42 bases in frame from the first base. Study-level results and caveats: Compared with memory T cells, unstimulated naive T cells appeared more diverse, and naive cells seemed to make a substantial contribution to the alloresponse. Because sequences at frequencies below about 10^-5 were poorly captured, only a minor fraction of alloreactive clones could be mapped back to unstimulated subsets. Whether proliferating Tregs from siplizumab cultures actually had suppressive function was not functionally confirmed. Siplizumab significantly reduced the cumulative frequency of alloreactive sequences traceable to unstimulated CD4+ memory T cells. In reactions with siplizumab, an average of approximately 69% of mappable alloreactive CD4+ clones were Treg-derived, compared with 26.9% in control reactions. About 75-96% of proliferating CD4+ or CD8+ clones could not be given a naive or memory phenotype.

The library was generated by the immunoSEQ multiplex PCR assay. Some 100,000 TCR templates per sample were assayed by the deep sequencing platform. Genomic DNA extracted from sorted T cells was used for TCRbeta CDR3 sequencing. From the authors' description of their analysis: The R programming language was used for clonal analysis of the TCRbeta CDR3 data. Alloreactive CD4+ and CD8+ clones were defined by comparing unstimulated samples with post-reaction CFSE-low samples. By matching sequences to the repertoires of sorted unstimulated Treg and non-Treg cells, each alloreactive CD4+ clone was assigned a regulatory or non-regulatory origin. The clones in this table, taken by TCRdb from immuneACCESS, are in-frame only. Not every clone is retained; where verified, under half of the shortfall comes from an unresolved V gene, and the cause of the rest is unknown. V and J calls and clone size are given by that table; D and trimming were obtained from the DNA. The sample table records about 85,000 clones; 95% of these occur just once. Of the sample, 15% to 20% falls within the top ten clones.

This receptor chain uses TRBV2 and TRBJ1-1; a stretch of 8 junction bases matches TRBD1. This clonotype was obtained from a human donor in good health. The sample comprised CD8+ T cells sorted from blood. The CDR3 is CASSFDRGWTEAFF. The DNA sequence is as follows: TGTGCCAGCAGTTTCGACAGGGGTTGGACTGAAGCTTTCTTT.